The 30 T cell receptor beta chains reported below all come from one sample, sequenced in a study of blood T cell repertoires in COVID-19. Method: immunoSEQ multiplex PCR; TCRdb's copy keeps in-frame clones and lacks some. Counted here are 150,000 to 200,000 clones, 80% to 90% occurring once; the ten biggest clones make up approximately 9%. Sequenced material: PBMCs or T cells enriched from blood (not recorded which). The receptors originated from a woman aged 18 to 35 who had recovered from COVID-19.

The J gene is TRBJ2-3, the V gene TRBV3-1 (or the pseudogene TRBV3-2); D is uncertain. The CDR3 runs to 14 residues. V dropped 0 bases and J dropped 7 bases, with 11 bases sitting between them. The germline V gene encodes CDR1 LGHDT and CDR2 YNNKEL (reference sequence). CDR3 amino acids: CASSQDRERNTQYF. Here the CDR3 DNA reads TGTGCCAGCAGCCAAGATCGCGAGCGTAATACGCAGTATTTT.

The genes are TRBV5-1 and TRBJ2-7; TRBD2 is a possible D gene (5 bases). This CDR3 is 13 amino acids long. With 7 bases removed from V and 2 bases from J, the gap between germline ends came to 13 bases. From germline, CDR1 is SGHRS and CDR2 YFSETQ. CDR3 nucleotides: TGCGCCAGCCGAGGGATTGGCCCCTACGAGCAGTACTTC. Its translation: CASRGIGPYEQYF.

This clone was detected once. The chain couples TRBV6-6 to TRBJ1-1, with 7 bases matching TRBD1. V was clipped by 6 bases and J by 7 bases; unmatched bases: 11. The CDR3 is made up of 14 amino acids. In germline, CDR1 is MNHNY, CDR2 SVGAGI (reference sequence). The CDR3, as DNA: TGTGCCAGCAGCCCGACAGGGCCAGCTCATGAAGCTTTCTTT. This gives the protein CASSPTGPAHEAFF.

The V and J genes are TRBV19 and TRBJ1-3, with 7 bases fitting TRBD1. Germline V gene data show CDR1 as LNHDA and CDR2 as SQIVND (reference sequence). The V segment lost 9 bases and the J segment 2 bases; nucleotides outside the gene matches: 4. There are 13 residues in the CDR3. This CDR3 reads CASRDSAGNTIYF. The DNA of the CDR3 is TGTGCCAGCCGGGACAGCGCTGGAAACACCATATATTTT. The variable domain in full, completed from reference TRBV19 and TRBJ1-3, reads DGGITQSPKYLFRKEGQNVTLSCEQNLNHDAMYWYRQDPGQGLRLIYYSQIVNDFQKGDIAEGYSVSREKKESFPLTVTSAQKNPTAFYLCASRDSAGNTIYFGEGSWLTVV.

The V gene is TRBV2, the J gene TRBJ2-1, with TRBD2 identical over 12 bases. V lost 4 bases and J lost 5; bases outside the gene matches: 3. The germline gives CDR1 SNHLY, CDR2 FYNNEI. The CDR3 loop spans 15 amino acids. The CDR3 nucleotides are TGTGCCAGCAGTGCACTAGCGGGGGGAAACAATGAGCAGTTCTTC. Protein: CASSALAGGNNEQFF.

The chain employs TRBV2 and TRBJ1-1, with 7 positions matching TRBD1. CDR1 SNHLY and CDR2 FYNNEI come from the germline V gene. The CDR3 has 16 residues. J gave up 1 base and V 6 bases, and 11 bases lay outside the gene matches. CDR3 in amino acids: CASSHVWGQRNTEAFF. CDR3 nucleotides: TGTGCCAGCAGCCATGTTTGGGGACAGCGGAACACTGAAGCTTTCTTT.

Written as DNA, the CDR3 is TGTGCCAGCTCACCCGCCGGTGAAAAACTGTTTTTT. Protein product: CASSPAGEKLFF. The chain has TRBV18 and TRBJ1-4; no clear D. The V and J ends lost 3 bases and 7 bases respectively, with 6 bases between them. CDR1 and CDR2 from the germline V gene are KGHSH and LQKENI. CDR3 length: 12 residues.

Concerning this clone itself: An end of the junction differs from the germline gene, which may be a read error. V and J are TRBV7-7 and TRBJ2-5; 7 nucleotides line up with TRBD2. The CDR3 totals 15 residues. The germline V gene has CDR1 SSHAT and CDR2 FNYEAQ (reference sequence). The CDR3 loop reads CASSESGMRGETQYF. CDR3 in DNA: TGTGCTAGCAGCGAGAGCGGGATGAGAGGAGAGACCCAGTACTTC.

The chain recombines TRBV18 with TRBJ2-2; D may be TRBD1 (6 bases). The CDR3 runs 15 residues. Trimming took 6 bases from V and 4 from J, leaving 15 bases between them. CDR1 KGHSH and CDR2 LQKENI come from the germline V gene. The CDR3 here is CASSTRDTRTGELFF. The CDR3 DNA reads TGTGCCAGCTCGACCCGGGACACCCGCACCGGGGAGCTGTTTTTT.

The CDR3 reads CASSFSGLGYTF. CDR3 nucleotide sequence: TGTGCCAGCAGTTTTTCGGGACTTGGCTACACCTTC. This sequence joins TRBV12-3 or TRBV12-4 and TRBJ1-2; possible D gene TRBD1, 5 bases. This CDR3 has 12 residues. V lost 3 bases, J lost 7 bases, and 9 bases lay in between.

This chain connects TRBV4-3 to TRBJ2-2; weak D call: TRBD1 (6 bases). This CDR3 is built from 14 residues. V shed 3 bases and J shed 6 bases, with 11 bases lying between them. Germline CDR1 reads LGHNA; CDR2 reads YSLEER. This CDR3 reads CASSQLTGPGELFF. CDR3 nucleotide sequence: TGCGCCAGCAGCCAGCTAACAGGGCCCGGGGAGCTGTTTTTT.

The V and J genes are TRBV2 and TRBJ1-6; 7 positions agree with TRBD1. Germline values: CDR1 SNHLY, CDR2 FYNNEI. This CDR3 contains 14 residues. V was clipped by 6 bases and J by 10 bases; unmatched bases: 9. CDR3 loop: CASSFRQGDSPLHF. In nucleotides, the CDR3 is TGTGCCAGCAGCTTCCGACAGGGTGACTCACCCCTCCACTTT. The whole variable domain, filled in from reference TRBV2 and TRBJ1-6, reads EPEVTQTPSHQVTQMGQEVILRCVPISNHLYFYWYRQILGQKVEFLVSFYNNEISEKSEIFDDQFSVERPDGSNFTLKIRSTKLEDSAMYFCASSFRQGDSPLHFGNGTRLTVT.

The V gene is TRBV28, the J gene TRBJ2-5; D is uncertain. The V end was cut by 8 bases, the J end by 2 bases, with 18 bases between. Germline V lookup: CDR1 MDHEN, CDR2 SYDVKM. The CDR3 contains 15 residues. The CDR3 sequence is CASSSYSARQETQYF. The DNA of the CDR3 is TGTGCCAGCTCATCGTACTCAGCGAGACAAGAGACCCAGTACTTC.

The rearrangement links TRBV13 to TRBJ1-2, with 11 bases fitting TRBD1. The germline V gene has CDR1 PRHDT and CDR2 FYEKMQ (reference sequence). Trimming cost V 5 bases and J 4 bases; bases outside gene matches: 12. The CDR3 sequence is 17 residues long. The CDR3: CASSARDRGAHGYGYTF. The CDR3 nucleotides are TGTGCCAGCAGCGCCCGGGACAGGGGGGCCCACGGCTATGGCTACACCTTC.

The CDR3 sequence: CSVLIYNEQFF. The CDR3 DNA follows: TGCAGCGTCCTTATATACAATGAGCAGTTCTTC. The chain has TRBV29-1 and TRBJ2-1; D uncertain. The germline V gene has CDR1 SQVTM and CDR2 ANQGSEA. With 6 bases removed from V and 4 bases from J, the gap between germline ends came to 7 bases. The CDR3 contains 11 residues.

This chain uses TRBV7-2 with TRBJ1-5; 9 bases agree with TRBD1. The CDR3 sequence is 15 residues long. Germline V gene sequence: CDR1 SGHTA, CDR2 FQGNSA. With V trimmed by 4 bases and J by 4 bases, 5 bases remained unmatched. The CDR3: CASSSRQGGNQPQHF. CDR3 in DNA: TGTGCCAGCAGCTCGAGACAGGGGGGTAATCAGCCCCAGCATTTT. The full variable domain, rest sourced from reference TRBV7-2 and TRBJ1-5, is GAGVSQSPSNKVTEKGKDVELRCDPISGHTALYWYRQSLGQGLEFLIYFQGNSAPDKSGLPSDRFSAERTGGSVSTLTIQRTQQEDSAVYLCASSSRQGGNQPQHFGDGTRLSIL.

This chain uses TRBV25-1 with TRBJ1-1; D not resolved. The CDR3 has 13 amino acids. Trimming removed 4 bases at V and 1 base at J, with 7 bases between. The germline CDR1 and CDR2 sequences are MGHDK and SYGVNS. CDR3 region: CASSGMANTEAFF. The DNA for the CDR3 is TGTGCCAGCAGTGGTATGGCGAACACTGAAGCTTTCTTT.

The chain combines TRBV5-5 with TRBJ2-7, with D possibly TRBD2 on 8 matching bases. CDR3 length: 15 residues. V gave up 4 bases and J gave up 4 bases, with 18 bases separating them. Germline CDR1 SGHKS, CDR2 YYEKEE (reference sequence). As DNA, the CDR3 is TGTGCCAGCAGCCTCCAGGGGGGCGGGGGGTACGAGCAGTACTTC. Translation: CASSLQGGGGYEQYF.

The chain carries TRBV25-1 and TRBJ1-6; tentative D call: TRBD1 (5 bases). CDR3 length: 13 residues. Per the germline V gene, CDR1 is MGHDK and CDR2 is SYGVNS. V was trimmed by 2 bases and J by 14 bases, leaving 13 bases between them. The CDR3 protein is CASSEGAAVALHF. The CDR3 DNA reads TGTGCCAGCAGTGAAGGGGCCGCAGTAGCCCTCCACTTT.

V and J are TRBV27 and TRBJ2-7; D not certain. There are 13 residues in the CDR3. Germline-derived CDR1 and CDR2 are MNHEY and SMNVEV (reference sequence). V was trimmed by 3 bases and J by 1 base, leaving 7 bases between them. The chain's CDR3 is CASSLTASYEQYF. As DNA, the CDR3 is TGTGCCAGCAGTTTGACTGCGTCCTACGAGCAGTACTTC.

This clone is a singleton in its sample. The V gene is TRBV18, the J gene TRBJ1-1, with unresolved D. Germline V CDR1 and CDR2: KGHSH, LQKENI. The germline V and J ends were trimmed by 3 bases and 3 bases, with 11 bases remaining between them. The CDR3 is made up of 14 amino acids. CDR3 bases: TGTGCCAGCTCACCCATAAACCAGGACACTGAAGCTTTCTTT. It yields the protein CASSPINQDTEAFF. The variable domain in full, with the rest retrieved from reference TRBV18 and TRBJ1-1, is NAGVMQNPRHLVRRRGQEARLRCSPMKGHSHVYWYRQLPEEGLKFMVYLQKENIIDESGMPKERFSAEFPKEGPSILRIQQVVRGDSAAYFCASSPINQDTEAFFGQGTRLTVV.

The rearrangement uses TRBV28 and TRBJ1-1; TRBD1 might be the D (6 bases). The germline CDR1 and CDR2 sequences are MDHEN and SYDVKM. V lost 9 bases and J 8 bases, leaving 10 bases between the germline ends. The length of the CDR3 is 10 residues. CDR3 in DNA: TGTGCCAGTAAACAGGGAGAAGCTTTCTTT. As protein: CASKQGEAFF.

Only one count was recorded for this clone. CDR3 DNA: TGTGCCAGCGCGACTAGCGGGGGCACCTACGAGCAGTACTTC. Translating gives CASATSGGTYEQYF. This chain connects TRBV6-5 to TRBJ2-7; 12 bases match TRBD2. CDR1 is MNHEY and CDR2 is SVGAGI in the germline V gene. The V segment lost 8 bases and the J segment 2 bases; nucleotides outside the gene matches: 4. This CDR3 comprises 14 residues.

The rearrangement links TRBV6-5 to TRBJ2-1; tentative D call: TRBD1 (5 bases). The V gene lost 3 bases and the J gene lost 1 base, with 7 bases spanning the gap. The CDR3 spans 14 residues. In germline, CDR1 is MNHEY, CDR2 SVGAGI. This CDR3 reads CASSYRQSYNEQFF. CDR3 nucleotides: TGTGCCAGCAGTTATCGACAGTCCTACAATGAGCAGTTCTTC.

This clone was observed once. The rearrangement joins TRBV4-2 to TRBJ1-3, with D perhaps matching TRBD1 (5 bases). Germline values: CDR1 LGHNA, CDR2 YNFKEQ. V was shortened by 3 bases and J by 7 bases, with 10 bases between the two germline ends. This CDR3 has 13 amino acids. The CDR3 nucleotides read TGTGCCAGCAGCCAGATTACAGGCAACACCATATATTTT. It translates to CASSQITGNTIYF.

The chain carries TRBV6-2 or TRBV6-3 and TRBJ2-2; 7 bases fit TRBD2. The junction had 6 bases not matched to a gene; V was cut back by 6 bases and J by 2 bases. This CDR3 has 15 residues. Germline lookup yields CDR1 MNHEY and CDR2 SVGEGT. CDR3 DNA sequence: TGTGCCAGCAGCCACCTAGCGGAAAACACCGGGGAGCTGTTTTTT. Protein product: CASSHLAENTGELFF.

This chain joins TRBV23-1 and TRBJ2-1; 9 nucleotides line up with TRBD1. TRBV23-1 is filed as an ORF, its function uncertain. The CDR3 consists of 17 residues. J was trimmed by 4 bases and V by 5 bases; bases with no gene match: 12. CDR3 loop: CASSKRNRDRVYNEQFF. CDR3 coding DNA: TGCGCCAGCAGTAAAAGAAACCGGGACAGGGTTTACAATGAGCAGTTCTTC.

The chain couples TRBV3-1 (or the pseudogene TRBV3-2) to TRBJ2-1; 8 positions match TRBD2. The length of the CDR3 is 16 residues. The germline CDR1 and CDR2 sequences are LGHDT and YNNKEL (reference sequence). V lost 1 base and J lost 0; bases outside the gene matches: 2. In DNA form, the CDR3 reads TGTGCCAGCAGCCAAGCCAGCGGGGGCTCCTACAATGAGCAGTTCTTC. Its protein is CASSQASGGSYNEQFF.

The rearrangement uses TRBV28 and TRBJ1-1; 10 nucleotides agree with TRBD1. J was trimmed by 1 base and V by 4 bases; bases with no gene match: 0. The CDR3 sequence is 14 residues long. CDR1 is MDHEN, CDR2 SYDVKM, per germline. The DNA for the CDR3 is TGTGCCAGCAGTTGGGACAGGGGGAACACTGAAGCTTTCTTT. Translated: CASSWDRGNTEAFF.

This clone was observed a single time. V gene TRBV2 combines with J gene TRBJ1-6; TRBD1 matches 8 bases. The J segment lost 7 bases and the V segment lost 7 bases, leaving 6 bases of the junction unmatched. Germline V lookup: CDR1 SNHLY, CDR2 FYNNEI. The CDR3 covers 14 residues. The CDR3: CASKWDRRNSPLHF. The CDR3 DNA follows: TGTGCCAGCAAATGGGACAGGAGAAATTCACCCCTCCACTTT.